The source of this TCR beta chain is a study of shared clonotypes between healthy human individuals (dated by TCRdb to 2019 to 2021). Background on the whole study: A few men and a couple of women, aged 18 to 49 years, made up the cohort. For each donor, three plates each were used for CD4 naive and CD4 memory, two plates were used for CD8 naive, and one plate was used for CD8 memory. Leukapheresis yielded between about 0.85 and 9.5 billion PBMCs per donor. Libraries were prepared and TCR repertoires were sequenced by different laboratories using diverse techniques, in order to increase sequencing depth and limit assay-specific biases. Blood TCR repertoires of roughly five healthy adults were deeply sequenced to estimate repertoire size and the extent of clonotype sharing between individuals.

CD8 naive samples were obtained by positive selection for CCR7 among CD45RO-negative cells, yielding a CD45RA+CCR7+ population from which TemRA cells were excluded. Healthy HIV-negative adults with no recently reported acute infections or vaccinations were included as donors. Every donor was a Caucasian adult residing in Nashville, Tennessee, USA. After blood collection by leukapheresis, PBMCs were isolated using Ficoll-Histopaque density gradient centrifugation and then cryopreserved in the vapor phase of liquid nitrogen. Purity and quantity of every magnetically sorted T cell population were checked by analytical flow cytometry. Genomic DNA was isolated from every sorted fraction and measured by UV absorbance on a Nanodrop 2000c. Using the deep immunoSEQ assay, multiplex PCR amplified TCR CDR3 regions from genomic DNA. Extracted genomic DNA from each cell subset was distributed evenly across all wells of several immunoSEQ 96-well plates, and each plate was treated as a replicate. For sorted subsets, about 200 ng genomic DNA, equal to 30,000 or so T cell genomes, was loaded into each replicate PCR. Purified libraries were quantified with a Qubit 3.0 fluorometer, sized on a Bioanalyzer 2100, and re-quantified with the KAPA Library Quantification kit. A separate single-read 150-cycle Illumina NextSeq 550 flow cell was used to sequence each immunoSEQ 96-well plate. In the original analysis: Because the immunoSEQ output included only junctional sequences and no quality scores, the filtering could not be the same as the filtering used for full-length reads. To assign V/J genes and CDR3, sequences were annotated against IMGT germline references using PyIR, a Python wrapper for IgBLAST v1.9. Reads with weak V/J assignments (E-value above 1e-6), missing CDR3, stop codons, out-of-frame junctions, or ambiguous translated residues were removed. V3J clonotypes were defined as sequences sharing the same inferred V gene, J gene, and CDR3 amino acid sequence. The percentage overlap between two repertoires was calculated by dividing the number of shared unique clonotypes by the size of the smaller repertoire. RTK rarefaction, the Chao1 estimator, and Recon v2.1 estimates of unobserved clonotypes were used to assess repertoire richness. For all TCRbeta clonotypes obtained by the gDNA method from a few donors, generation probabilities were computed with OLGA. TCRdb's version of the immuneACCESS table is confined to in-frame rearrangements and falls short of the full clone set. An unresolved V gene accounts for under half of the shortfall where checked; the remainder is of unknown origin. V and J calls and clone size come straight from that table; D and trimming were deduced from the DNA. Recorded for this sample are millions of clones; 85% to 95% of them occurred a single time. In total, the top ten clones hold roughly 1% of the sample.

What the research found in general, with its limitations: Based on pairwise subsampling, the degree of clonotype sharing among donors was expected to be affected by sequencing depth. Even with the large sequencing depth, rarefaction of the sorted-subset datasets indicated that sequencing was incomplete. Clonotypes shared by all four sorted-subset donors showed higher generation probabilities than non-shared clonotypes. Naive subsets generally had larger estimated clonotype richness than memory subsets did. When a handful of donors were compared, the shared fraction of clonotypes was around 5.1% for naive CD4, roughly 3.4% for naive CD8, roughly 2.3% for memory CD4, and around 0.37% for memory CD8. Only blood was sampled, and tissue TCR repertoires likely differ from those in blood. Because the study included a small number of donors, the genetic and exposure-history diversity represented was limited.

Turning to this clone: It lacks a known antigen. Base qualities are not at hand, and no much larger clone is one base apart. The same CDR3 is also encoded by other DNA sequences in this sample.

The sequenced sample consisted of naive CD8+ T cells sorted from blood. Taken with the paper, the label for cell subset or site translates to: CD45RA+CCR7+. This TCR came from a man aged 18-30 years in good health.

The CDR3 region reads CASSLTGGNQPQHF. The DNA is as follows: TGTGCCAGCAGCCTGACAGGGGGAAATCAGCCCCAGCATTTT. Recombination linked TRBV27 to TRBJ1-5; 9 of the junction bases match TRBD1. V loses 6 bases at its end and J loses 4 bases; junction bases beyond the gene matches: 4. CDR1 and CDR2, per the germline V gene (reference sequence), are MNHEY and SMNVEV. The CDR3 covers 14 residues, taking in both the cysteine and the phenylalanine. This entry keeps only the CDR3 DNA: 42 bases, framed from base 1.